A selection of T cell receptor beta chains follows, all from one sample in a study of blood T cells in healthy people across ages. TCRdb used MiXCR to reprocess the 5' RACE reads, holding one entry per CDR3 protein. The sample contains about 1.4 million distinct CDR3 sequences, approximately 59% of which appear only once. Sequencing was carried out using blood. These receptors originate from a man between 18 and 29 years old in good health. The CDR3 runs from the conserved cysteine through the conserved F or W. The order of the fields is V gene, clone size, J gene, CDR3 length, D gene, CDR3 DNA, CDR3 protein. A D gene is named only where the DNA matches it firmly. The size field is filled for only some rows; it gives once, few, many or a size class.

TRBV10-3,NA,TRBJ1-2,13,NA,TGTGCCATCAGTGAAGGCGGGACGTCTGGCTACACCTTC,CAISEGGTSGYTF
TRBV12-3/TRBV12-4,few,TRBJ1-4,15,NA,TGTGCCAGCGGCATCGGAGGAGCCTTTAATGAAAAACTGTTTTTT,CASGIGGAFNEKLFF
TRBV29-1,few,TRBJ2-7,13,TRBD1,TGCAGCGTGAGGGACAGCCCCGAAGGGGAGCAGTACTTC,CSVRDSPEGEQYF
TRBV28,NA,TRBJ2-6,15,NA,TGTGCCAGCAGTTTGTGGTCTTCTGGGGCCAACGTCCTGACTTTC,CASSLWSSGANVLTF
TRBV20-1,once,TRBJ2-1,14,TRBD1,TGCAGTGCGTACCCGGGACAGGGGGCCGATGAGCAGTTCTTC,CSAYPGQGADEQFF
TRBV7-9,NA,TRBJ2-1,18,NA,TGTGCCAGCAGCTTAGACAGAGTGTTTGCCCTCTCCTACAATGAGCAGTTCTTC,CASSLDRVFALSYNEQFF
TRBV4-2,few,TRBJ2-1,15,TRBD2,TGTGCCAGCAGCCTTGGTGGAGCGGGAGACAATGAGCAGTTCTTC,CASSLGGAGDNEQFF
TRBV5-1,NA,TRBJ2-3,16,TRBD2,TGCGCCAGCAGTAGGCGGGAGAGAACTAGCACAGATACGCAGTATTTT,CASSRRERTSTDTQYF
TRBV20-1,NA,TRBJ2-7,15,NA,TGCAGTGCTAGAGAGACGAGAAAAACGGACGGGGAGCAGTACTTC,CSARETRKTDGEQYF
TRBV4-3,NA,TRBJ2-1,14,NA,TGCGCCAGCAGCCTTGATATTGGGTACAATGAGCAGTTCTTC,CASSLDIGYNEQFF
TRBV29-1,few,TRBJ2-5,14,NA,TGCAGCGTTGAACAACCTGGAGGGGAAGAGACCCAGTACTTC,CSVEQPGGEETQYF
TRBV7-2,NA,TRBJ1-4,15,TRBD1,TGTGCCAGCAGCTCTCGGACAGGAACTTACGAAAAACTGTTTTTT,CASSSRTGTYEKLFF
TRBV5-1,few,TRBJ2-3,14,NA,TGCGCCAGCAGCTTGGAGACAGTCACAGATACGCAGTATTTT,CASSLETVTDTQYF
TRBV29-1,NA,TRBJ1-2,11,NA,TGCAGCACCCTTTTGGAGGATGGCTACACCTTC,CSTLLEDGYTF
TRBV29-1,NA,TRBJ2-7,15,NA,TGCAGCGTCGTCGATTTGGGGAACAGGCCTCGGGAGCAGTACTTC,CSVVDLGNRPREQYF
TRBV5-5,NA,TRBJ1-6,16,NA,TGTGCCAGCAGCTTTTCCAGGAGCTCCTATAATTCACCCCTCCACTTT,CASSFSRSSYNSPLHF
TRBV12-3/TRBV12-4,NA,TRBJ2-5,14,NA,TGTGCCAGCAGTTTTGGGACGACTGGGGGGACCCAGTACTTC,CASSFGTTGGTQYF
TRBV5-1,NA,TRBJ2-3,13,NA,TGCGCCAGCACCCGGGACAGCACAGATACGCAGTATTTT,CASTRDSTDTQYF
TRBV6-2/TRBV6-3,NA,TRBJ2-5,15,TRBD2,TGTGCCAGCAGTCCCCAGCGGGGGAACCAAGAGACCCAGTACTTC,CASSPQRGNQETQYF
TRBV13,NA,TRBJ1-5,12,NA,TGTGCCAGCAGCTTATTTCAGGGAGCCCAGCATTTT,CASSLFQGAQHF
TRBV4-3,few,TRBJ1-2,15,NA,TGCGCCAGCAGCCAAGATCGGGCAGGGTCCTATGGCTACACCTTC,CASSQDRAGSYGYTF
TRBV4-1,NA,TRBJ2-7,14,NA,TGCGCCACCCAAGGGGGGTCTGAGTACAATGAGCAGTACTTC,CATQGGSEYNEQYF
TRBV7-9,NA,TRBJ2-1,15,TRBD2,TGTGCCAGCGGTAAAAAGCGGGAAGTTTATAATGAGCAGTTCTTC,CASGKKREVYNEQFF
TRBV4-2,NA,TRBJ1-4,16,NA,TGTGCCAGCAGCCAAGAGATGGGATCTTCTAATGAAAAACTGTTTTTT,CASSQEMGSSNEKLFF
TRBV12-3/TRBV12-4,NA,TRBJ2-7,13,TRBD1,TGTGCCAGCAGTATACAGGGGCACTACGAGCAGTACTTC,CASSIQGHYEQYF
TRBV3-1,few,TRBJ2-7,14,TRBD1,TGTGCCAGCAGCCGCCTGGACAGGACCCACGAGCAGTACTTC,CASSRLDRTHEQYF
TRBV20-1,NA,TRBJ1-1,14,NA,TGCAGTGCTAGGGTCCGGACAGCGAACACTGAAGCTTTCTTT,CSARVRTANTEAFF
TRBV25-1,once,TRBJ2-2,15,NA,TGTGCCAGCAGGGAGGTGGCAGGGGCCACCGGGGAGCTGTTTTTT,CASREVAGATGELFF
TRBV4-1,NA,TRBJ1-5,14,NA,TGCGCCAGCAGCCCCGGCAGGGGCAATCAGCCCCAGCATTTT,CASSPGRGNQPQHF
TRBV21-1,NA,TRBJ2-7,15,NA,TGTGCCAGCAGCAAATGTTGCAGTAGTAAACACGAGCAGTACTTC,CASSKCCSSKHEQYF
TRBV6-2/TRBV6-3,NA,TRBJ2-1,16,TRBD2,TGTGCCAGCAGGGCACTAGCGGGGGGAACTTACAATGAGCAGTTCTTC,CASRALAGGTYNEQFF
TRBV20-1,NA,TRBJ2-7,11,NA,TGCAGTGCCTCGGACTACCACGAGCAGTACTTC,CSASDYHEQYF
TRBV25-1,NA,TRBJ2-7,16,NA,TGTGCCAGCAGTGATCCACGACAGGGAGGCTCCTACGAGCAGTACTTC,CASSDPRQGGSYEQYF
TRBV7-2,NA,TRBJ1-2,15,NA,TGTGCCAGCAGCCTAGACCCGACGGCGAACTATGGCTACACCTTC,CASSLDPTANYGYTF
TRBV5-1,NA,TRBJ1-1,14,NA,TGCGCCGGTAAACAGGGCCTGGAGAACGCTGAAGCTTTCTTT,CAGKQGLENAEAFF
TRBV18,NA,TRBJ2-3,18,NA,TGTGCCAGCTCACCCGGAGGGTACGCAGGGCTCAACACAGATACGCAGTATTTT,CASSPGGYAGLNTDTQYF
TRBV27,NA,TRBJ2-7,14,TRBD2,TGTGCCAGCAGGTCGACTAGCGGGCCTTACGAGCAGTACTTC,CASRSTSGPYEQYF
TRBV6-1,NA,TRBJ2-2,14,NA,TGTGCCAGCAGGGCAGTCCGGGGCACCGGGGAGCTGTTTTTT,CASRAVRGTGELFF
TRBV7-9,NA,TRBJ2-1,12,NA,TGTGCCAGCACCTCTGTCCGGGATGAGCAGTTCTTC,CASTSVRDEQFF
TRBV4-3,NA,TRBJ1-4,15,NA,TGCGCCAGCAGCCTTTCCGGGGCCGAGGGTGAAAAACTGTTTTTT,CASSLSGAEGEKLFF
TRBV12-3/TRBV12-4,NA,TRBJ1-1,13,NA,TGTGCCAGCAGACCGACCGGGGTATCTGAAGCTTTCTTT,CASRPTGVSEAFF
TRBV5-1,NA,TRBJ2-1,15,NA,TGCGCCAGCATCCCCGGGGGCTCTCTCTACGATGAGCAGTTCTTC,CASIPGGSLYDEQFF
TRBV28,NA,TRBJ1-1,14,TRBD1,TGTGCCAGCAGCTCACCGGGACAGGGACTGTTAGCTTTCTTT,CASSSPGQGLLAFF
TRBV7-2,few,TRBJ2-1,11,NA,TGTGCCAGCAGCTCCTACGAGGGACAGTTCTTC,CASSSYEGQFF
TRBV11-2,NA,TRBJ2-7,15,NA,TGTGCCAGCAGCTTAGATCGGTCACAGGCGTACGAGCAGTACTTC,CASSLDRSQAYEQYF
TRBV4-1,few,TRBJ2-2,14,TRBD2,TGCGCCAGCAGCCAGGGGAGGGGCGGAGGGGAGCTGTTTTTT,CASSQGRGGGELFF